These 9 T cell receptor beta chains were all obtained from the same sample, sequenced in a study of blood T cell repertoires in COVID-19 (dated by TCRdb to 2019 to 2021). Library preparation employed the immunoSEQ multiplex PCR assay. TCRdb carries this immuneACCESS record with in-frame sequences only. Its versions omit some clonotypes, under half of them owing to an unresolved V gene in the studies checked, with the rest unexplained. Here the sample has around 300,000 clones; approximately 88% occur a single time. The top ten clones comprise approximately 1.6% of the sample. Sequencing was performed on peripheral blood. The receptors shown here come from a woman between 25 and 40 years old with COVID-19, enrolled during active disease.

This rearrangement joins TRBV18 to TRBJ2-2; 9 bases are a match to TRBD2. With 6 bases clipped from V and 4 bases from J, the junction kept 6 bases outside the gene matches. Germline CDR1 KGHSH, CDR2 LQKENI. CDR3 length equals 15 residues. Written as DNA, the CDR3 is TGTGCCAGCTCGGGTAGCGGGGGCCTCACCGGGGAGCTGTTTTTT. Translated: CASSGSGGLTGELFF.

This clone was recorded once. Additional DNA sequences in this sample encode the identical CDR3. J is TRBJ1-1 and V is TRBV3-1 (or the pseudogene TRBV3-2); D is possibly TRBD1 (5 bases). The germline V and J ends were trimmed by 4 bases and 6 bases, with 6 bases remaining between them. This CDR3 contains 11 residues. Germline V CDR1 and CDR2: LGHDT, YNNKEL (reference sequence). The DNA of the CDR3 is TGTGCCAGCAGCCGGGGGGCTGAAGCTTTCTTT. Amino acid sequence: CASSRGAEAFF.

As DNA, the CDR3 is TGTGCCAGCCTCCAGGGTCGAGGCTATGGCTACACCTTC. This translates into CASLQGRGYGYTF. The chain is built from TRBV6-5 and TRBJ1-2; D may be TRBD1 (5 bases). This CDR3 contains 13 residues. CDR1 is MNHEY and CDR2 is SVGAGI in the germline V gene. The V end lost 8 bases, the J end lost 4 bases, and 14 bases lay between the germline ends.

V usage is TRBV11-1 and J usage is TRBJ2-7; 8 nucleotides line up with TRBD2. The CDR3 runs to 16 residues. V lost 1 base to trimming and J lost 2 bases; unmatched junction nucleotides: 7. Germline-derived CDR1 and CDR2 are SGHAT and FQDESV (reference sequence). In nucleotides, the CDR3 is TGTGCCAGCAGCTTAGGGACGGGGGGGCTTACCTACGAGCAGTACTTC. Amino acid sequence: CASSLGTGGLTYEQYF.

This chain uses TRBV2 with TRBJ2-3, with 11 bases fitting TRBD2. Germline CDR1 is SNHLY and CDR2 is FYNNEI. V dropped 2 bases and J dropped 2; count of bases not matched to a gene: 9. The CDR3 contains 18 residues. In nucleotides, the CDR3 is TGTGCCAGCAGTGAAACCGCGACTAGCGGGGCCGTCACAGATACGCAGTATTTT. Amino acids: CASSETATSGAVTDTQYF.

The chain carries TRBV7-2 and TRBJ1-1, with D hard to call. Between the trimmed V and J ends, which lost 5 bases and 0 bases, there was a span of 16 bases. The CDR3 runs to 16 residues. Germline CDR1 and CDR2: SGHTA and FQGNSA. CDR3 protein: CASSREARTMNTEAFF. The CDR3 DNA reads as TGTGCCAGCAGCCGTGAGGCCCGTACAATGAACACTGAAGCTTTCTTT.

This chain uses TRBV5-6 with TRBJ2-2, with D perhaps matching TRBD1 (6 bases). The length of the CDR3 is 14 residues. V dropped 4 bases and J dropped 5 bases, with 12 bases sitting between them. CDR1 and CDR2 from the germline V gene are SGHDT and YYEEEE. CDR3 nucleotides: TGTGCCAGCAGCACAAGACAGGAAACCGGGGAGCTGTTTTTT. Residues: CASSTRQETGELFF.

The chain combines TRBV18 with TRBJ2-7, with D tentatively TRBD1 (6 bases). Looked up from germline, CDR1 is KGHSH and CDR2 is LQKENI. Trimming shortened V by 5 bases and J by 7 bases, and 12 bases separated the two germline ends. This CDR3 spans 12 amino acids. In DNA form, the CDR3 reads TGTGCCAGCTCAACAGGGTTGGGAGAGCAGTACGTC. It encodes CASSTGLGEQYV.

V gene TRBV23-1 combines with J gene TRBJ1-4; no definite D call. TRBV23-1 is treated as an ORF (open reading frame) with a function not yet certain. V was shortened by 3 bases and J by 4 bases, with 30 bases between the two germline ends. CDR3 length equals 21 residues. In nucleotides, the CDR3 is TGCGCCAGCAGTCACTGCAGTACTGCGTTATCAGTGGGCCCCCGTAATGAAAAACTGTTTTTT. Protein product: CASSHCSTALSVGPRNEKLFF.